The rows below give T cell receptor beta chains drawn from one sample of a study of cytomegalovirus exposure and HLA in healthy donors. The assay was immunoSEQ multiplex PCR, and TCRdb's table has in-frame clones only and misses some. The sample shows roughly 120,000 clones, roughly 94% of them seen only once. Sample: PBMCs. The receptors stem from a woman younger than 30 in good health and CMV-seronegative. The CDR3 runs from the conserved cysteine through the conserved F or W. A D gene is named only where the DNA matches it firmly. Clone size, where shown, is once, few, many, or a class for clones that have expanded.

.	TRBV28	TRBJ1-4	TRBD1	TGTGCCAGCAGTTCACCCGGGACAGTTAATGAAAAACTGTTTTTT	CASSSPGTVNEKLFF
.	TRBV27	TRBJ2-3	TRBD2	TGTGCCAGCAGTCCGACTAAGGCGGGGGGGCTGGCAGATACGCAGTATTTT	CASSPTKAGGLADTQYF
.	TRBV15	TRBJ1-5	.	TGTGCCACCAGCAGAGGACGGGACAATCAGCCCCAGCATTTT	CATSRGRDNQPQHF
.	TRBV5-1	TRBJ1-5	.	TGCGCCAGCAGCTTGCACAGCAATAGCAATCAGCCCCAGCATTTT	CASSLHSNSNQPQHF
once	TRBV2	TRBJ2-3	.	TGTGCCAGCAGTGACAACCAGTATGCAGATACGCAGTATTTT	CASSDNQYADTQYF
.	TRBV2	TRBJ2-7	.	TGTGCCAGCAGTGGAGGGAGCAAGACCTACGAGCAGTACTTC	CASSGGSKTYEQYF
.	TRBV5-6	TRBJ2-7	TRBD1	TGTGCCAGCAGCTTCTACAGGGGGGACTACGAGCAGTACTTC	CASSFYRGDYEQYF
.	TRBV5-6	TRBJ2-3	TRBD1	TGTGCCAGCAGCTTGGTTCGGGACAGAGAGCAGTATTTT	CASSLVRDREQYF
.	TRBV19	TRBJ1-4	TRBD1	TGTGCCAGTAGTAGTTTGACAGGGATCGACGAAAAACTGTTTTTT	CASSSLTGIDEKLFF
.	TRBV7-3	TRBJ2-1	TRBD2	TGTGCCAGCAGCGCGGGACTAGCGGGAGGGTACAATGAGCAGTTCTTC	CASSAGLAGGYNEQFF
.	TRBV6-5	TRBJ2-4	.	TGTGCCAGCAGTCCCCTCCAGGGTAACATTCAGTACTTC	CASSPLQGNIQYF
.	TRBV7-2	TRBJ1-1	TRBD1	TGTGCCAGCAGCACCGGGGGGGACAGCGGTGGGGCTTTCTTT	CASSTGGDSGGAFF
.	TRBV2	TRBJ1-2	.	TGTGCCAGCAGTGATGTTTCTGGGGCAGGCTATGGCTACACCTTC	CASSDVSGAGYGYTF
.	TRBV28	TRBJ1-2	.	TGTGCCAGCAGTATGGCAGTTGATGGCTACACCTTC	CASSMAVDGYTF
once	TRBV28	TRBJ2-1	TRBD1	TGTGCCAGCAGTTCATCAGGGGGCACGTCCTACAATGAGCAGTTCTTC	CASSSSGGTSYNEQFF
.	TRBV28	TRBJ1-5	TRBD1	TGTGCCAGCAGTGCAGGGGGTGGTAGGCAGCCCCAGCATTTT	CASSAGGGRQPQHF
once	TRBV7-2	TRBJ2-2	.	TGTGCCAGCAGCTCCGTAACTCCCGGGGAGCTGTTTTTT	CASSSVTPGELFF
.	TRBV28	TRBJ2-7	TRBD1	TGTGCCAGCAGTGTAACCGGGACAGGGTCCGAGCAGTACTTC	CASSVTGTGSEQYF